The 32 T cell receptor beta chains presented below share a single source sample, sequenced in a study of blood T cell repertoires in COVID-19. Generated by immunoSEQ multiplex PCR, the TCRdb table keeps only in-frame clones and is missing some. The data contain under 200,000 clones, around 82% of them singletons. Material for sequencing was peripheral blood. These receptors were collected from a man aged 60-69 years who had recovered from COVID-19.

V and J are TRBV4-3 and TRBJ2-7; D might be TRBD1 (5 bases). Between the trimmed V and J ends, which lost 0 bases and 2 bases, there was a span of 14 bases. CDR1 LGHNA and CDR2 YSLEER come from the germline V gene. This CDR3 contains 16 residues. CDR3 nucleotides: TGCGCCAGCAGCCAAGATTTCCCAGGGCCAACCTACGAGCAGTACTTC. Encoded protein: CASSQDFPGPTYEQYF.

The sample holds a few counts of this clone. This chain connects TRBV5-4 to TRBJ1-2, with unresolved D. Germline V lookup: CDR1 SGHNT, CDR2 YYREEE (reference sequence). This CDR3 has 17 residues. V was trimmed by 6 bases and J by 4 bases, leaving 25 bases between them. The CDR3, as DNA: TGTGCCAGCATCGAACTCCCCTCGGGTTTACAACGCTATGGCTACACCTTC. Amino acid sequence: CASIELPSGLQRYGYTF.

The CDR3 here is CASSQGLPGTGGYGYTF. CDR3 DNA sequence: TGTGCCAGCAGCCAGGGACTCCCCGGGACAGGGGGCTATGGCTACACCTTC. This chain joins TRBV3-1 (or the pseudogene TRBV3-2) and TRBJ1-2, with 11 bases matching TRBD1. V gave up 3 bases and J gave up 4 bases; unmatched junction bases: 10. Germline V gives CDR1 LGHDT, CDR2 YNNKEL (reference sequence). The CDR3 is 17 amino acids.

This sequence joins TRBV30 and TRBJ2-1; tentative D call: TRBD2 (6 bases). The germline V gene encodes CDR1 GTSNPN and CDR2 SVGIG (reference sequence). CDR3 length equals 15 residues. The ends were cut back, 1 base at V and 6 bases at J, with 16 bases in the middle. The CDR3 protein is CAWSAAGTWGNEQFF. CDR3 DNA: TGTGCCTGGAGTGCCGCGGGGACCTGGGGCAATGAGCAGTTCTTC.

The chain has TRBV21-1 and TRBJ2-5; the table names TRBD1, a call not compared with the DNA. TRBV21-1 is labeled a pseudogene. The CDR3 consists of 15 residues. CDR3 protein: CASTIGTGVQETQYF. As DNA, the CDR3 is TGTGCCAGCACCATTGGGACAGGAGTACAAGAGACCCAGTACTTC.

The V call is TRBV9, the J call TRBJ1-1; maybe TRBD1 (5 bases). The CDR3 sequence is 15 residues long. Trimming cost V 0 bases and J 2 bases, with 11 bases left between them. Germline lookup yields CDR1 SGDLS and CDR2 YYNGEE. The CDR3 coding sequence is TGTGCCAGCAGCGTAGGGGACTCTATAAACACTGAAGCTTTCTTT. Translation gives CASSVGDSINTEAFF.

This chain links TRBV2 with TRBJ2-1; 8 positions agree with TRBD1. Germline CDR1 and CDR2: SNHLY and FYNNEI. The CDR3 runs 13 residues. Germline trimming cut 4 bases from V and 5 bases from J; bases unmatched to any gene: 1. The CDR3: CASSVTGDNEQFF. The DNA for the CDR3 is TGTGCCAGCAGTGTGACAGGGGACAATGAGCAGTTCTTC.

The CDR3 loop is CASSLLTGGYGYTF. CDR3 nucleotides: TGTGCCAGCAGCCTACTGACAGGGGGCTATGGCTACACCTTC. This sequence joins TRBV7-9 and TRBJ1-2; the match to TRBD1 covers 9 bases. Germline V gene data show CDR1 as SEHNR and CDR2 as FQNEAQ (reference sequence). Trimming removed 5 bases from V and 4 bases from J; junction bases left unmatched: 5. The CDR3 sequence is 14 residues long.

This clone appeared once. The chain is built from TRBV12-3 or TRBV12-4 and TRBJ1-3, with D perhaps TRBD1 (6 bases). This CDR3 comprises 13 residues. Trimming pared 5 bases from V and 5 bases from J, leaving 10 bases between. This CDR3 is CASSATGRNTIYF. The DNA for the CDR3 is TGTGCCAGCAGTGCCACAGGGCGAAACACCATATATTTT.

This clone turned up a few times. The chain carries TRBV2 and TRBJ1-1; TRBD1 aligns across 10 bases. In germline, CDR1 is SNHLY, CDR2 FYNNEI. The CDR3 runs 14 residues. Trimming cost V 7 bases and J 2 bases; bases outside gene matches: 4. CDR3 nucleotides: TGTGCCAGCATTTTGACAGGGGGCAACACTGAAGCTTTCTTT. As protein: CASILTGGNTEAFF.

The rearrangement uses TRBV4-3 and TRBJ1-4; perhaps TRBD1 as D (5 bases). The V gene lost 0 bases and the J gene lost 0 bases, with 11 bases spanning the gap. The CDR3 has 17 residues. Germline assignment: CDR1 LGHNA and CDR2 YSLEER. The CDR3 loop is CASSQDRTKTTNEKLFF. CDR3 coding DNA: TGCGCCAGCAGCCAAGATCGGACAAAAACAACTAATGAAAAACTGTTTTTT.

V is TRBV29-1 and J is TRBJ2-4; D possibly corresponds to TRBD2 (6 bases). CDR3 size: 15 residues. Germline CDR1 SQVTM, CDR2 ANQGSEA. Trimming took off 0 bases at V and 5 bases at J, with 14 bases between the two ends. CDR3 region: CSVEDEWGDQNIQYF. CDR3 DNA: TGCAGCGTTGAAGATGAATGGGGGGACCAAAACATTCAGTACTTC. The whole variable domain, remainder taken from reference TRBV29-1 and TRBJ2-4, is SAVISQKPSRDICQRGTSLTIQCQVDSQVTMMFWYRQQPGQSLTLIATANQGSEATYESGFVIDKFPISRPNLTFSTLTVSNMSPEDSSIYLCSVEDEWGDQNIQYFGAGTRLSVL.

The rearrangement uses TRBV6-1 and TRBJ2-7; TRBD2 matches 12 bases. The V segment lost 4 bases and the J segment 4 bases; nucleotides outside the gene matches: 20. Germline values: CDR1 MNHNS, CDR2 SASEGT. CDR3 length equals 20 residues. The CDR3 reads CASSAEWTSGVHGSGYEQYF. The CDR3 region has the DNA TGTGCCAGCAGTGCCGAGTGGACTAGCGGGGTTCACGGGAGTGGATACGAGCAGTACTTC.

By proportion, this clone is medium-sized. This rearrangement joins TRBV5-1 to TRBJ1-5, with a weak D call TRBD1 (5 bases). CDR1 and CDR2 (germline): SGHRS, YFSETQ. The CDR3 is made up of 15 amino acids. V lost 3 bases and J 7 bases, leaving 17 bases between the germline ends. CDR3 bases: TGCGCCAGCAGCTCGCTCGGGGGACCGGACCAGCCCCAGCATTTT. Encoded protein: CASSSLGGPDQPQHF.

The chain uses TRBV5-4 and TRBJ1-6; the D is unclear. V dropped 0 bases and J dropped 5 bases, with 6 bases sitting between them. Germline loops: CDR1 SGHNT, CDR2 YYREEE (reference sequence). This CDR3 region has 14 residues. The CDR3 reads CASSLGRDNSPLHF. The DNA for the CDR3 is TGTGCCAGCAGCTTGGGGCGGGATAATTCACCCCTCCACTTT.

V is TRBV6-5 and J is TRBJ2-3; 7 nucleotides match TRBD2. With 7 bases clipped from V and 0 bases from J, the junction kept 4 bases outside the gene matches. Germline CDR1 reads MNHEY; CDR2 reads SVGAGI. This CDR3 has 14 amino acids. DNA of the CDR3: TGTGCCAGCACCCCGGGACTAAGCACAGATACGCAGTATTTT. This translates into CASTPGLSTDTQYF.

This clone was counted a single time. V and J are TRBV6-2 or TRBV6-3 and TRBJ1-3; no reliable D call. The V end lost 0 bases, the J end lost 0 bases, and 3 bases lay between the germline ends. This CDR3 region has 14 residues. Germline loops: CDR1 MNHEY, CDR2 SVGEGT. The CDR3 DNA sequence: TGTGCCAGCAGTTACTCTCACTCTGGAAACACCATATATTTT. Translating it yields CASSYSHSGNTIYF.

This clone came up once. The CDR3 is CASSEGRGGETQYF. For the CDR3, the DNA is TGTGCCAGCAGTGAAGGGAGAGGTGGGGAGACCCAGTACTTC. The rearrangement uses TRBV25-1 and TRBJ2-5, with D perhaps TRBD2 (5 bases). The CDR3 covers 14 residues. V was shortened by 2 bases and J by 5 bases, with 12 bases between the two germline ends. Germline lookup yields CDR1 MGHDK and CDR2 SYGVNS.

The chain employs TRBV2 and TRBJ2-3; TRBD1 might be the D (5 bases). The CDR3 spans 14 residues. The germline V gene has CDR1 SNHLY and CDR2 FYNNEI. Trimming stripped 0 bases from V and 5 bases from J, with 9 bases between. Here the CDR3 reads CASSEAVTGDTQYF. As DNA, the CDR3 is TGTGCCAGCAGTGAAGCGGTAACAGGAGATACGCAGTATTTT.

V is TRBV7-3 and J is TRBJ2-3, with D uncertain. The CDR3 is 15 residues long. With 1 base removed from V and 3 bases from J, the gap between germline ends came to 11 bases. In germline, CDR1 is SGHTA, CDR2 FQGTGA. CDR3 sequence reads: CASSLRHRVTDTQYF. The CDR3 DNA reads as TGTGCCAGCAGCTTAAGGCATCGGGTTACAGATACGCAGTATTTT.

This clone has more than one count but fewer than ten. The chain recombines TRBV24-1 with TRBJ1-6, with a possible D match to TRBD1 (5 bases). The V gene lost 8 bases and the J gene lost 0 bases, with 10 bases spanning the gap. The CDR3 length is 15 residues. Germline assignment: CDR1 KGHDR and CDR2 SFDVKD. CDR3 sequence: CATMEGSSYNSPLHF. The DNA of the CDR3 is TGTGCCACCATGGAGGGGAGCTCCTATAATTCACCCCTCCACTTT.

This clone was seen once. The chain employs TRBV2 and TRBJ1-4, with a weak D call TRBD1 (5 bases). V was trimmed by 5 bases and J by 4 bases, leaving 11 bases between them. The CDR3 runs 14 residues. Germline values: CDR1 SNHLY, CDR2 FYNNEI. CDR3 amino acids: CASSPDSFNEKLFF. CDR3 sequence (DNA): TGTGCCAGCAGTCCCGACAGTTTTAATGAAAAACTGTTTTTT.

The V gene is TRBV16, the J gene TRBJ1-5; TRBD1 is a possible D gene (6 bases). The ends were cut back, 4 bases at V and 0 bases at J, with 10 bases in the middle. From germline, CDR1 is KGHSY and CDR2 FQNENV. There are 15 residues in the CDR3. The CDR3 coding sequence is TGTGCCAGCAGCCCGACGGACAGTAGCAATCAGCCCCAGCATTTT. Translated, it gives CASSPTDSSNQPQHF. The full variable domain, its missing parts supplied by reference TRBV16 and TRBJ1-5, is GEEVAQTPKHLVRGEGQKAKLYCAPIKGHSYVFWYQQVLKNEFKFLISFQNENVFDETGMPKERFSAKCLPNSPCSLEIQATKLEDSAVYFCASSPTDSSNQPQHFGDGTRLSIL.

The V and J genes are TRBV2 and TRBJ2-7; 7 bases align to TRBD1. Germline V gene sequence: CDR1 SNHLY, CDR2 FYNNEI. With V trimmed by 4 bases and J by 0 bases, 3 bases remained unmatched. The CDR3 length is 14 residues. This chain's CDR3 is CASSGQGVSYEQYF. The CDR3 DNA is TGTGCCAGCAGTGGGCAGGGGGTCTCCTACGAGCAGTACTTC.

V gene TRBV21-1 combines with J gene TRBJ2-7; TRBD2 is the table's D call and was not checked against the DNA. TRBV21-1 is tagged as a pseudogene. There are 18 residues in the CDR3. CDR3: CASSKYPNESQPTYEQYF. The CDR3, as DNA: TGTGCCAGCAGCAAATATCCCAACGAGTCCCAACCCACCTACGAGCAGTACTTC.

The rearrangement links TRBV29-1 to TRBJ2-3; D might be TRBD1 (5 bases). From germline, CDR1 is SQVTM and CDR2 ANQGSEA. V lost 7 bases and J lost 0, with 8 bases in between. This CDR3 spans 12 amino acids. CDR3 in DNA: TGCAGCGAGTCAGGGAGCACAGATACGCAGTATTTT. Protein product: CSESGSTDTQYF.

This chain links TRBV30 with TRBJ2-1; a weak D match, TRBD2 (5 bases). Trimming pared 0 bases from V and 7 bases from J, leaving 13 bases between. CDR3 length: 14 amino acids. Germline loops: CDR1 GTSNPN, CDR2 SVGIG (reference sequence). CDR3: CAWSVGLRVNEQFF. CDR3 nucleotide sequence: TGTGCCTGGAGTGTAGGTTTGCGGGTGAATGAGCAGTTCTTC.

The chain joins TRBV14 to TRBJ2-2, with a tentative D call TRBD2 (6 bases). Per germline, CDR1 SGHDN and CDR2 FVKESK. Trimming cost V 5 bases and J 4 bases, with 14 bases left between them. The CDR3 loop spans 15 amino acids. CDR3 in DNA: TGTGCCAGCAGCTCCAGGGAGGCCCGCACCGGGGAGCTGTTTTTT. Its protein product is CASSSREARTGELFF.

The rearrangement uses TRBV12-3 or TRBV12-4 and TRBJ2-1; no firm D call. Trimming removed 3 bases at V and 7 bases at J, with 7 bases between. The CDR3 is 12 amino acids. CDR3 region: CASSFRKNEQFF. DNA for the CDR3: TGTGCCAGCAGTTTCAGGAAGAATGAGCAGTTCTTC.

The chain has TRBV6-5 and TRBJ1-2; 7 bases are shared with TRBD1. The CDR3 is 12 residues long. The junction had 6 bases not matched to a gene; V was cut back by 7 bases and J by 7 bases. Germline CDR1 and CDR2: MNHEY and SVGAGI. CDR3 sequence reads: CASTLGGSGYTF. DNA for the CDR3: TGTGCCAGCACATTAGGGGGCAGTGGCTACACCTTC.

This clone was counted once. The V call is TRBV12-5, the J call TRBJ2-7; 14 nucleotides agree with TRBD2. Germline lookup yields CDR1 LGHNT and CDR2 FRNRAP. This CDR3 has 15 residues. V shed 7 bases and J 3 bases; nucleotides not matched to a gene: 5. The CDR3 loop is CASAPGLAGGYEQYF. The DNA for the CDR3 is TGTGCTAGTGCCCCCGGACTAGCGGGGGGCTACGAGCAGTACTTC.

This clone was recorded at least ten times. Within the sample, other DNA sequences also encode this same CDR3. The genes are TRBV7-9 and TRBJ1-1; D is ambiguous. The CDR3 is made up of 13 amino acids. The germline V gene has CDR1 SEHNR and CDR2 FQNEAQ (reference sequence). Trimming removed 0 bases at V and 1 base at J, with 3 bases between. In DNA, the CDR3 is TGTGCCAGCAGCTTAGCGAGGAACACTGAAGCTTTCTTT. Its translation is CASSLARNTEAFF.